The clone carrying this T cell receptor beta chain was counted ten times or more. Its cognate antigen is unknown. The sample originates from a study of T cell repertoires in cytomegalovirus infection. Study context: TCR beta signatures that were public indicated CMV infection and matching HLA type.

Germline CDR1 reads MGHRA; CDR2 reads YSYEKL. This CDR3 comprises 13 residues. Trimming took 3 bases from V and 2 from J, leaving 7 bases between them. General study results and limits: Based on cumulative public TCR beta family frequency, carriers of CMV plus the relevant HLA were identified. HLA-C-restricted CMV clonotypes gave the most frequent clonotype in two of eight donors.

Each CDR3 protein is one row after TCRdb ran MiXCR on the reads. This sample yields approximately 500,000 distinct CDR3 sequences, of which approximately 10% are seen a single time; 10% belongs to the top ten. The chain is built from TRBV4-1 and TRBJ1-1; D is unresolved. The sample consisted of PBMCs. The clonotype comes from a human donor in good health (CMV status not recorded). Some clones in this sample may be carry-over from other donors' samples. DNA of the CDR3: TGCGCCAGCAGCCAGGCCAAAAACACTGAAGCTTTCTTT. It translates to CASSQAKNTEAFF.